This T cell receptor (beta chain) was found in a study of PD-1 blockade in classical Hodgkin lymphoma. Study-wide results and limits: For complete responders, baseline diversity was comparable to that of newly diagnosed patients. At C4D1, TCR diversity had climbed significantly for CD4+ cells, though not for CD8+ cells.

Germline loops: CDR1 MNHNS, CDR2 SASEGT. The CDR3 covers 16 residues. Trimming removed 2 bases from V and 2 bases from J, with 13 bases in between. Sequencing used immunoSEQ multiplex PCR; TCRdb keeps in-frame clones, though not all of them. In the table there are over 50,000 clones, about 90% of which are singletons. On this clone: Its antigen is as yet unknown.

Sample time point: cycle 4 day 1 (C4D1), after five to seven weeks of nivolumab. In every patient, relapse followed autologous stem cell transplantation, while exposure to brentuximab vedotin differed. The chain is built from TRBV6-1 and TRBJ1-5; maybe TRBD1 (5 bases). The sequence was collected from a human donor with classical Hodgkin lymphoma. Source: peripheral blood mononuclear cells (PBMCs), taken before the fourth cycle of nivolumab. As DNA, the CDR3 is TGTGCCAGCAGTGAACAGGGCAGGAGGCGCAATCAGCCCCAGCATTTT. This codes for CASSEQGRRRNQPQHF.